These T cell receptor beta chains were read from a single sample in a study of T cell responses to AZD1222 COVID-19 vaccine. Profiling relied on immunoSEQ multiplex PCR, and the TCRdb table lists in-frame clones only, not all of them. The data hold 120,000 or so clones, with about nine tenths observed a single time. Sequencing was performed on peripheral blood, taken on day 0 of AZD1222 vaccination. These receptors all come from an adult in good health. CDR3s leave out the opening cysteine and the closing phenylalanine or tryptophan.

V gene: TRBV10-3; J gene: TRBJ1-1; CDR3 protein: AIRDTLGGKNEAF
V gene: TRBV9; J gene: TRBJ2-3; CDR3 protein: ASSVGSGGSVDTQY
V gene: TRBV11-2; J gene: TRBJ2-2; CDR3 protein: ASSFGANTGELF
V gene: TRBV19; J gene: TRBJ2-5; CDR3 protein: ASSPKFLALETQY
V gene: TRBV13; J gene: TRBJ1-6; CDR3 protein: ASQGMSYNSPLH
V gene: TRBV14; J gene: TRBJ2-2; CDR3 protein: ASSQRMNTGELF
V gene: TRBV19; J gene: TRBJ2-3; CDR3 protein: ASSARQGRTDTQY
V gene: TRBV4-2; J gene: TRBJ2-5; CDR3 protein: ASSHKGTGQETQY
V gene: TRBV27; J gene: TRBJ1-2; CDR3 protein: ASGPPPTGALGMDGYT
V gene: TRBV19; J gene: TRBJ1-1; CDR3 protein: ASSIEDSRNTEAF
V gene: TRBV11-3; J gene: TRBJ2-2; CDR3 protein: ASSLGEYTGELF
V gene: TRBV19; J gene: TRBJ1-5; CDR3 protein: ASSMRFTPGNQPQH
V gene: TRBV3-1/TRBV3-2; J gene: TRBJ1-6; CDR3 protein: ASSQVGTGGFSPLH
V gene: TRBV27; J gene: TRBJ2-5; CDR3 protein: ASSFQASAGLETQY
V gene: TRBV18; J gene: TRBJ2-1; CDR3 protein: ASSLGQGRGEQF
V gene: TRBV7-2; J gene: TRBJ1-2; CDR3 protein: ASSPFSENYGYT
V gene: TRBV19; J gene: TRBJ2-3; CDR3 protein: ASSPSRGQIDTQY
V gene: TRBV4-2; J gene: TRBJ1-1; CDR3 protein: ASSQFMNTEAF
V gene: TRBV2; J gene: TRBJ1-2; CDR3 protein: ASSPREGFIGYT
V gene: TRBV7-9; J gene: TRBJ1-4; CDR3 protein: ASGRGVTNEKLF
V gene: TRBV27; J gene: TRBJ1-1; CDR3 protein: ASKTGSVRAF
V gene: TRBV5-5; J gene: TRBJ1-1; CDR3 protein: ASSLRLGTEAF